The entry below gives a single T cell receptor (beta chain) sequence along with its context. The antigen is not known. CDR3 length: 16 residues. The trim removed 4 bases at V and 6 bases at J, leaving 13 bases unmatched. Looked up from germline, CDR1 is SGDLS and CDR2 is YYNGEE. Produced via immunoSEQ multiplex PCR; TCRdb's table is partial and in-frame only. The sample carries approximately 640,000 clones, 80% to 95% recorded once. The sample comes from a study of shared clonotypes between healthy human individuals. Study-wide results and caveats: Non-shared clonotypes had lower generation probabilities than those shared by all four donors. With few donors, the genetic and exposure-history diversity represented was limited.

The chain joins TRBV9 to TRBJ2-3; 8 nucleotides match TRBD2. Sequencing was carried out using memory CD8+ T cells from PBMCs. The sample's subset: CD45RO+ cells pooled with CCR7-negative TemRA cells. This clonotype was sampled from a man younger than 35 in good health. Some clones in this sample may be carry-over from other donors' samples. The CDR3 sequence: CASSLLASGLSDTQYF. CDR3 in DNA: TGTGCCAGCAGCCTCTTAGCTAGCGGGCTATCGGATACGCAGTATTTT. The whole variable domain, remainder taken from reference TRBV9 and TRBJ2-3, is DSGVTQTPKHLITATGQRVTLRCSPRSGDLSVYWYQQSLDQGLQFLIQYYNGEERAKGNILERFSAQQFPDLHSELNLSSLELGDSALYFCASSLLASGLSDTQYFGPGTRLTVL.